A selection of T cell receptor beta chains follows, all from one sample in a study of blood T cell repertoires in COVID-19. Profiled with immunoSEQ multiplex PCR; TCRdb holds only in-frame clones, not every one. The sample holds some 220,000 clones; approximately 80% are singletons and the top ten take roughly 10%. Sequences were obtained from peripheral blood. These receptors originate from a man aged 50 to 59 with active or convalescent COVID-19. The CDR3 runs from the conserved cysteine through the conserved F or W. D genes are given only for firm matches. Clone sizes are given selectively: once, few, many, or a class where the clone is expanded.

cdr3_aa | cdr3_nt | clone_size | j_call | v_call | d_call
CASSSTGAQNSPLHF | TGTGCCAGCAGTTCTACAGGGGCTCAAAATTCACCCCTCCACTTT | few | TRBJ1-6 | TRBV11-2 | TRBD1
CASSLSTGGQAYEQYF | TGTGCCAGCAGTTTGTCCACAGGGGGCCAAGCCTACGAGCAGTACTTC | . | TRBJ2-7 | TRBV28 | TRBD1
CASSRGQQETQYF | TGTGCCAGCAGCCGCGGACAGCAAGAGACCCAGTACTTC | . | TRBJ2-5 | TRBV7-3 | .
CASSPQGPNTGELFF | TGTGCCAGCTCACCACAGGGGCCGAACACCGGGGAGCTGTTTTTT | . | TRBJ2-2 | TRBV18 | .
CASSFSSGANYEQYF | TGTGCCAGCAGCTTTTCGAGCGGAGCCAACTACGAGCAGTACTTC | . | TRBJ2-7 | TRBV7-2 | .
CASSLYGTQETQYF | TGTGCCAGCAGTTTGTACGGGACACAAGAGACCCAGTACTTC | . | TRBJ2-5 | TRBV28 | .
CASSSLTSLAGAPHEQYF | TGTGCCAGCAGCTCCCTAACCTCTCTAGCGGGAGCTCCCCACGAGCAGTACTTC | . | TRBJ2-7 | TRBV7-8 | TRBD2
CAISGTSDPYEQYF | TGTGCCATCAGCGGGACTAGCGATCCCTACGAGCAGTACTTC | . | TRBJ2-7 | TRBV10-3 | TRBD2
CASNPLGLAGSDTQYF | TGTGCCAGCAACCCCCTGGGACTAGCGGGGTCCGATACGCAGTATTTT | . | TRBJ2-3 | TRBV28 | TRBD2
CASSAGQGLGEKLFF | TGTGCCAGTAGTGCCGGACAGGGGCTAGGTGAAAAACTGTTTTTT | . | TRBJ1-4 | TRBV19 | TRBD1
CASRSQSTDTQYF | TGTGCCAGCAGATCGCAGAGCACAGATACGCAGTATTTT | . | TRBJ2-3 | TRBV2 | .
CASSYNPRDIQYF | TGTGCCAGCAGTTATAATCCGAGGGACATTCAGTACTTC | . | TRBJ2-4 | TRBV6-6 | .
CASSEWGPPYGYTF | TGTGCCAGCAGTGAATGGGGCCCCCCATATGGCTACACCTTC | few | TRBJ1-2 | TRBV2 | .
CASSCPSPPTARAPAVTDTQYF | TGTGCCAGCAGCTGCCCCTCACCGCCGACAGCCCGGGCCCCCGCGGTCACAGATACGCAGTATTTT | . | TRBJ2-3 | TRBV7-3 | .
CASRNSGTGGEQYF | TGTGCCAGCAGAAATTCCGGGACAGGGGGCGAGCAGTACTTC | . | TRBJ2-7 | TRBV28 | TRBD1
CASSLRGGAYNEQFF | TGTGCCAGCAGCTTACGCGGGGGGGCCTACAATGAGCAGTTCTTC | . | TRBJ2-1 | TRBV5-8 | TRBD2
CASSYSGRASDEQFF | TGTGCCAGCAGCTATAGCGGGAGGGCCAGCGATGAGCAGTTCTTC | . | TRBJ2-1 | TRBV9 | TRBD2
CASSLPGSSMNTEAFF | TGTGCCAGCAGCCTACCGGGGTCGTCTATGAACACTGAAGCTTTCTTT | . | TRBJ1-1 | TRBV14 | .
CASSKAPGRTEAFF | TGTGCCAGCAGCAAAGCCCCAGGTAGGACTGAAGCTTTCTTT | few | TRBJ1-1 | TRBV21-1 | .
CASSQVPGTSGSSDTQYF | TGCGCCAGCAGCCAAGTTCCCGGGACTAGCGGGAGTTCTGATACGCAGTATTTT | . | TRBJ2-3 | TRBV4-3 | TRBD2
CASSLPGLAGGADTQYF | TGTGCCAGCAGTCTGCCCGGTCTAGCGGGGGGGGCAGATACGCAGTATTTT | . | TRBJ2-3 | TRBV7-2 | TRBD2
CASSQDRANSPLHF | TGCGCCAGCAGCCAAGACAGGGCGAATTCACCCCTCCACTTT | . | TRBJ1-6 | TRBV4-3 | .
CASSQPGQSDEQYF | TGTGCCAGCAGCCAACCGGGACAGTCCGACGAGCAGTACTTC | . | TRBJ2-7 | TRBV11-1 | TRBD1
CASSPLVWGGAPNNEQFF | TGTGCCAGCAGCCCCCTAGTATGGGGGGGAGCCCCCAACAATGAGCAGTTCTTC | few | TRBJ2-1 | TRBV2 | TRBD2
CASSTIDRGVETQYF | TGTGCCAGCAGCACCATTGACAGGGGGGTCGAGACCCAGTACTTC | once | TRBJ2-5 | TRBV9 | TRBD1
CASSSDRVALTEAFF | TGCGCCAGCAGTTCGGACAGGGTGGCGCTCACTGAAGCTTTCTTT | . | TRBJ1-1 | TRBV5-1 | TRBD1
CASSWAVFSNQPQHF | TGTGCCAGTAGTTGGGCCGTGTTTAGCAATCAGCCCCAGCATTTT | . | TRBJ1-5 | TRBV19 | .
CASSPGLAGGPLLQETQYF | TGTGCCAGCAGCCCCGGACTAGCGGGAGGCCCACTCCTACAAGAGACCCAGTACTTC | . | TRBJ2-5 | TRBV7-9 | TRBD2
CASRYPGYTEAFF | TGCGCCAGCAGGTACCCAGGGTACACTGAAGCTTTCTTT | . | TRBJ1-1 | TRBV5-1 | .
CASSQETGVHYGYTF | TGCGCCAGCAGCCAAGAGACAGGGGTTCACTATGGCTACACCTTC | . | TRBJ1-2 | TRBV4-1 | TRBD1
CASSVPQGTQYF | TGCGCCAGCAGCGTCCCACAGGGTACGCAGTATTTT | . | TRBJ2-3 | TRBV5-1 | .
CASTIANTEAFF | TGTGCCAGCACAATAGCGAACACTGAAGCTTTCTTT | . | TRBJ1-1 | TRBV6-6 | .
CASSIWVRGNQPQHF | TGTGCCAGTAGTATTTGGGTGAGGGGGAATCAGCCCCAGCATTTT | . | TRBJ1-5 | TRBV19 | .
CASSTGQGQNTEAFF | TGCGCCAGCAGCACGGGACAGGGACAGAACACTGAAGCTTTCTTT | . | TRBJ1-1 | TRBV5-1 | TRBD1
CASSTRLVSSYNEQFF | TGTGCCAGCAGCACAAGACTAGTCAGCTCCTACAATGAGCAGTTCTTC | . | TRBJ2-1 | TRBV9 | .
CASSLDRNNSPLHF | TGTGCCAGCAGCTTGGACAGAAATAATTCACCCCTCCACTTT | . | TRBJ1-6 | TRBV5-4 | .
CASSLAGSNTEAFF | TGTGCCAGCAGCTTAGCAGGATCGAACACTGAAGCTTTCTTT | . | TRBJ1-1 | TRBV11-2 | .
CASTTTWTGGNSPLHF | TGCGCCAGCACTACAACCTGGACAGGGGGAAATTCACCCCTCCACTTT | . | TRBJ1-6 | TRBV4-1 | TRBD1
CASSRGLAGDGETQYF | TGCGCCAGCAGCCGCGGACTAGCGGGAGATGGGGAGACCCAGTACTTC | . | TRBJ2-5 | TRBV5-1 | TRBD2
CASSAWTDPYEQYF | TGTGCCAGCAGCGCCTGGACAGACCCCTACGAGCAGTACTTC | . | TRBJ2-7 | TRBV7-6 | .
CASSHRGSGNTIYF | TGTGCCAGCAGCCACAGGGGTTCTGGAAACACCATATATTTT | few | TRBJ1-3 | TRBV7-8 | TRBD1
CASRGQGNQPQHF | TGTGCCAGCAGGGGACAGGGGAATCAGCCCCAGCATTTT | . | TRBJ1-5 | TRBV2 | TRBD1
CASSLERGEGQTQYF | TGTGCCAGCAGCTTAGAAAGGGGGGAGGGACAGACCCAGTACTTC | . | TRBJ2-5 | TRBV7-2 | .
CASSFPRTGPNSPLHF | TGTGCCAGCAGTTTCCCGAGGACAGGTCCGAATTCACCCCTCCACTTT | . | TRBJ1-6 | TRBV28 | TRBD1